One sample yielded the 18 T cell receptor beta chains listed below, sequenced in a study of identical twins. TCRdb independently ran MiXCR on the 5' RACE reads; one entry per CDR3 protein. The repertoire holds hundreds of thousands of distinct CDR3 sequences, with approximately 22% as singletons. These data are also associated with another study on T cells expressing NK-cell markers.

The sample was PBMCs. The receptors here all came from a woman under 30 in good health.

The chain carries TRBV29-1 and TRBJ2-5; no definite D call. Germline V CDR1 and CDR2: SQVTM, ANQGSEA. V was cut by 5 bases and J by 2 bases, with 15 bases left in between. This CDR3 spans 14 amino acids. The CDR3 region has the DNA TGCAGCGTTCTGGCCCCCACACAACAAGAGACCCAGTACTTC. Encoded protein: CSVLAPTQQETQYF.

This clonotype was counted between two and nine times. The chain carries TRBV3-1 and TRBJ2-1; 7 positions match TRBD2. Trimming at V came to 4 bases and at J to 4 bases, leaving 7 bases not matched to a gene. CDR3 length: 15 amino acids. The V gene's germline CDR1 is LGHDT and CDR2 YNNKEL (reference sequence). Here the CDR3 DNA reads TGTGCCAGCAGCCGCGCAGCGGGGCTATACAATGAGCAGTTCTTC. As protein: CASSRAAGLYNEQFF.

The chain has TRBV15 and TRBJ2-3; TRBD2 might be the D (5 bases). Germline V gene sequence: CDR1 LNHNV, CDR2 YYDKDF (reference sequence). V dropped 3 bases and J dropped 3 bases, with 7 bases sitting between them. This CDR3 region has 13 residues. The CDR3 DNA reads as TGTGCCACCAGCAGGACGGGAACAGATACGCAGTATTTT. It encodes CATSRTGTDTQYF.

The chain couples TRBV3-1 to TRBJ2-3; no firm D call. From germline, CDR1 is LGHDT and CDR2 YNNKEL (reference sequence). This CDR3 contains 14 residues. The ends were cut back, 8 bases at V and 4 bases at J, with 16 bases in the middle. The CDR3 sequence: CASSVEDLADTQYF. In DNA, the CDR3 is TGTGCCAGCTCCGTAGAGGATCTGGCAGATACGCAGTATTTT.

This clonotype was counted at least ten times. J is TRBJ2-3 and V is TRBV5-1, with 8 nucleotides matching TRBD2. CDR1 is SGHRS and CDR2 is YFSETQ in the germline V gene. V dropped 2 bases and J dropped 4; count of bases not matched to a gene: 6. This CDR3 contains 15 residues. CDR3 sequence reads: CASSFSGTAADTQYF. CDR3 coding DNA: TGCGCCAGCAGCTTTAGCGGGACGGCGGCAGATACGCAGTATTTT.

This sequence joins TRBV11-2 and TRBJ1-2, with D hard to call. The CDR3 runs 13 residues. In germline, CDR1 is SGHAT, CDR2 FQNNGV. V gave up 3 bases and J gave up 0 bases, with 5 bases separating them. The CDR3 spells CASSLIPNYGYTF. CDR3 nucleotide sequence: TGTGCCAGCAGCTTGATCCCTAACTATGGCTACACCTTC.

This chain uses TRBV6-5 with TRBJ2-7; 7 nucleotides line up with TRBD2. V shed 2 bases, J shed 7 bases, and the junction held 14 bases outside the gene matches. The length of the CDR3 is 16 residues. Germline values: CDR1 MNHEY, CDR2 SVGAGI. The CDR3 reads CASSYAASGPLGEQYF. The DNA of the CDR3 is TGTGCCAGCAGTTACGCGGCTAGCGGCCCCCTGGGGGAGCAGTACTTC.

This clonotype occurred a few times. V usage is TRBV20-1 and J usage is TRBJ2-5; tentative D call: TRBD1 (6 bases). Germline V gene lookup returns CDR1 DFQATT and CDR2 SNEGSKA (reference sequence). The CDR3 consists of 13 residues. Trimming pared 6 bases from V and 4 bases from J, leaving 15 bases between. The CDR3 here is CSAKGESVETQYF. CDR3 in DNA: TGCAGTGCCAAGGGGGAGAGTGTAGAGACCCAGTACTTC.

The V call is TRBV29-1, the J call TRBJ2-2; no reliable D call. Trimming cost V 3 bases and J 2 bases, with 7 bases left between them. CDR1 is SQVTM, CDR2 ANQGSEA, per germline. The CDR3 contains 13 residues. CDR3 loop: CSVEDINTGELFF. The CDR3 DNA reads TGCAGCGTTGAGGATATTAACACCGGGGAGCTGTTTTTT.

V is TRBV5-1 and J is TRBJ2-1; possibly TRBD1 for D (5 bases). The V and J ends lost 0 bases and 3 bases respectively, with 13 bases between them. The CDR3 extends over 16 amino acids. CDR1 SGHRS and CDR2 YFSETQ come from the germline V gene. CDR3 coding DNA: TGCGCCAGCAGCTTGGTTGCGGTAGGGGACTACAATGAGCAGTTCTTC. Translation: CASSLVAVGDYNEQFF. Drawing the rest from reference TRBV5-1 and TRBJ2-1, the complete variable domain is KAGVTQTPRYLIKTRGQQVTLSCSPISGHRSVSWYQQTPGQGLQFLFEYFSETQRNKGNFPGRFSGRQFSNSRSEMNVSTLELGDSALYLCASSLVAVGDYNEQFFGPGTRLTVL.

A few counts support this clonotype. The genes are TRBV12-3 or TRBV12-4 and TRBJ2-5; D uncertain. The CDR3 totals 15 residues. V gave up 1 base and J gave up 0 bases, with 9 bases separating them. The CDR3 DNA follows: TGTGCCAGCAGTTTAGTCGGAAGGTACCAAGAGACCCAGTACTTC. This translates into CASSLVGRYQETQYF.

The chain uses TRBV20-1 and TRBJ2-7; 7 bases are shared with TRBD2. There are 14 residues in the CDR3. After removal of 3 bases from V and 5 bases from J, the junction contained 10 bases not matched to a gene. The germline V gene has CDR1 DFQATT and CDR2 SNEGSKA (reference sequence). CDR3 residues: CSASGLGSMNEQYF. Written as DNA, the CDR3 is TGCAGTGCTAGCGGACTAGGTTCCATGAACGAGCAGTACTTC.

This chain joins TRBV20-1 and TRBJ1-6; 9 positions match TRBD1. V lost 6 bases, J lost 8 bases, and 5 bases stayed unmatched. CDR3 length: 13 residues. The germline V gene has CDR1 DFQATT and CDR2 SNEGSKA (reference sequence). The DNA for the CDR3 is TGCAGTGCAGCAACAGGGGGCGATTCACCCCTCCACTTT. Protein: CSAATGGDSPLHF.

The V gene is TRBV5-1, the J gene TRBJ2-7; TRBD2 might be the D (5 bases). The V and J ends lost 4 bases and 5 bases respectively, with 13 bases between them. The CDR3 runs 13 residues. Per germline, CDR1 SGHRS and CDR2 YFSETQ. CDR3 coding DNA: TGCGCCAGCAGCCTAGCAGATTCCAACGAGCAGTACTTC. Translating gives CASSLADSNEQYF.

V and J are TRBV5-1 and TRBJ2-1; D uncertain. There are 16 residues in the CDR3. Germline CDR1 is SGHRS and CDR2 is YFSETQ. V lost 3 bases and J 4 bases, leaving 17 bases between the germline ends. CDR3 DNA: TGCGCCAGCAGCTATAAGCCACTCCAGAATTACAATGAGCAGTTCTTC. Its translation: CASSYKPLQNYNEQFF.

The rearrangement joins TRBV5-6 to TRBJ2-3, with a possible D match to TRBD2 (7 bases). The CDR3 sequence is 16 residues long. Trimming took off 3 bases at V and 1 base at J, with 15 bases between the two ends. Germline V CDR1 and CDR2: SGHDT, YYEEEE. This chain's CDR3 is CASSSWGGQGTDTQYF. CDR3 DNA: TGTGCCAGCAGCTCCTGGGGGGGCCAGGGCACAGATACGCAGTATTTT.

The gene calls are TRBV7-9 and TRBJ1-5; D not resolved. CDR3 length equals 14 residues. The ends were cut back, 1 base at V and 7 bases at J, with 11 bases in the middle. Germline V lookup: CDR1 SEHNR, CDR2 FQNEAQ (reference sequence). CDR3 nucleotides: TGTGCCAGCAGCTTAGGGGGAAGGAAGCAGCCCCAGCATTTT. It yields the protein CASSLGGRKQPQHF.

V and J are TRBV29-1 and TRBJ2-7; D unclear. The CDR3 loop spans 12 amino acids. V lost 5 bases to trimming and J lost 0 bases, with 8 bases between them. Germline assignment: CDR1 SQVTM and CDR2 ANQGSEA. CDR3 in DNA: TGCAGCGTTACGACGGTCTCCTACGAGCAGTACTTC. As protein: CSVTTVSYEQYF.